Presented here are 27 T cell receptor beta chains from one specimen sequenced in a study of shared T cell receptors in the human thymus. The protocol was immunoSEQ multiplex PCR, while the TCRdb copy is restricted to in-frame clones and leaves out a portion. Of hundreds of thousands of clones in the sample, approximately 80% were seen once. These data also featured in a second study, about human thymus T cells.

Sequenced: thymocytes. The source of these receptors is a boy in the first two years of life with a congenital heart defect.

This chain connects TRBV5-1 to TRBJ2-3; D not resolved. The germline CDR1 and CDR2 sequences are SGHRS and YFSETQ. V gave up 0 bases and J gave up 4 bases, with 12 bases separating them. The CDR3 has 15 residues. Here the CDR3 DNA reads TGCGCCAGCAGCTTGGGCCCGAGAGCTCCAGATACGCAGTATTTT. This encodes CASSLGPRAPDTQYF.

This chain uses TRBV27 with TRBJ2-7, with 10 bases that match TRBD1. The CDR3 is 13 residues long. CDR1 MNHEY and CDR2 SMNVEV come from the germline V gene (reference sequence). Trimming took 6 bases from V and 5 from J; bases not matched to a gene: 4. The CDR3 region has the DNA TGTGCCAGCAGCCCGGGGACAGGGGACGAGCAGTACTTC. Amino acids: CASSPGTGDEQYF.

The V and J genes are TRBV4-3 and TRBJ1-4, with D tentatively TRBD1 (5 bases). V gave up 0 bases and J gave up 7 bases, with 9 bases separating them. The CDR3 has 14 amino acids. Germline loops: CDR1 LGHNA, CDR2 YSLEER. CDR3 coding DNA: TGCGCCAGCAGCCAAGACAGGGAGGGTGAAAAACTGTTTTTT. It codes for CASSQDREGEKLFF.

This chain uses TRBV6-4 with TRBJ2-1; 7 nucleotides line up with TRBD2. The CDR3 contains 17 residues. Trimming took 2 bases from V and 8 from J; bases not matched to a gene: 15. Germline CDR1 MRHNA, CDR2 SNTAGT. For the CDR3, the DNA is TGTGCCAGCAGTGACCCAACGGAGGGACTATTAATAGATGAGCAGTTCTTC. Its protein product is CASSDPTEGLLIDEQFF.

This clone was detected only a few times. The genes are TRBV15 and TRBJ2-1; D perhaps matches TRBD2 (5 bases). The V end lost 1 base, the J end lost 2 bases, and 12 bases lay between the germline ends. The CDR3 sequence is 16 residues long. CDR1 and CDR2 from the germline V gene are LNHNV and YYDKDF (reference sequence). The CDR3 DNA follows: TGTGCCACCAGCAGAGCGGGCGGGTGGCCCTACAATGAGCAGTTCTTC. Translated: CATSRAGGWPYNEQFF.

This chain uses TRBV25-1 with TRBJ2-5, with 11 bases fitting TRBD2. TRBJ2-7 matches the DNA end more closely, so the J call is doubtful. The CDR3 is 16 amino acids. The V gene's germline CDR1 is MGHDK and CDR2 SYGVNS. The CDR3 protein is CASSPELAGVTYEQYF. Written as DNA, the CDR3 is TGTGCCAGCAGCCCAGAACTAGCGGGAGTCACCTACGAGCAGTACTTC.

This sequence joins TRBV7-9 and TRBJ1-1; 9 bases match TRBD1. In germline, CDR1 is SEHNR, CDR2 FQNEAQ (reference sequence). CDR3 length: 15 amino acids. Trimming took 4 bases from V and 0 from J; bases not matched to a gene: 3. The CDR3 spells CASSSTGGLNTEAFF. CDR3 DNA: TGTGCCAGCAGCTCGACAGGGGGGCTGAACACTGAAGCTTTCTTT.

J is TRBJ1-1 and V is TRBV11-2, with 7 bases matching TRBD1. Unmatched junction bases numbered 5, after V lost 1 base and J lost 0 bases. This CDR3 is built from 16 residues. The germline gives CDR1 SGHAT, CDR2 FQNNGV. The CDR3 region has the DNA TGTGCCAGCAGCTTAGCTTGGGACAGACTGAACACTGAAGCTTTCTTT. The encoded protein is CASSLAWDRLNTEAFF.

The CDR3 loop reads CASSLRSSTGELFF. CDR3 nucleotides: TGTGCCAGCAGCTTACGTTCGAGCACCGGGGAGCTGTTTTTT. The V and J genes are TRBV7-6 and TRBJ2-2; D gene unclear. The germline CDR1 and CDR2 sequences are SGHVS and FNYEAQ. The CDR3 totals 14 residues. Trimming cost V 2 bases and J 4 bases, with 8 bases left between them.

The chain joins TRBV19 to TRBJ1-5, with D possibly TRBD1 on 6 matching bases. The CDR3 has 16 amino acids. Trimming left V 1 base short and J 9 bases short, with 19 bases between. CDR1 and CDR2 from the germline V gene are LNHDA and SQIVND (reference sequence). CDR3 in amino acids: CASSIGGGKGGSPQHF. CDR3 nucleotide sequence: TGTGCCAGTAGTATAGGGGGGGGGAAAGGGGGATCGCCCCAGCATTTT. The whole variable domain, filled in from reference TRBV19 and TRBJ1-5, reads DGGITQSPKYLFRKEGQNVTLSCEQNLNHDAMYWYRQDPGQGLRLIYYSQIVNDFQKGDIAEGYSVSREKKESFPLTVTSAQKNPTAFYLCASSIGGGKGGSPQHFGDGTRLSIL.

This clone has more than one count but fewer than ten. The chain employs TRBV18 and TRBJ2-5, with 14 nucleotides matching TRBD2. Germline CDR1 reads KGHSH; CDR2 reads LQKENI. V shed 4 bases, J shed 3 bases, and the junction held 1 base outside the gene matches. The CDR3 totals 15 residues. This chain's CDR3 is CASSRGLAGEETQYF. The DNA for the CDR3 is TGTGCCAGCTCACGGGGACTAGCGGGAGAAGAGACCCAGTACTTC.

V and J are TRBV5-1 and TRBJ2-1; 8 nucleotides match TRBD2. The CDR3 is 14 amino acids. Germline V gene sequence: CDR1 SGHRS, CDR2 YFSETQ. V dropped 2 bases and J dropped 4; count of bases not matched to a gene: 2. The CDR3 nucleotides read TGCGCCAGCAGCTTCGGACTAGCATACAATGAGCAGTTCTTC. Residues: CASSFGLAYNEQFF. Full variable domain (outside the CDR3, taken from reference TRBV5-1 and TRBJ2-1): KAGVTQTPRYLIKTRGQQVTLSCSPISGHRSVSWYQQTPGQGLQFLFEYFSETQRNKGNFPGRFSGRQFSNSRSEMNVSTLELGDSALYLCASSFGLAYNEQFFGPGTRLTVL.

The chain recombines TRBV11-2 with TRBJ2-3; D remains ambiguous. Germline values: CDR1 SGHAT, CDR2 FQNNGV. The germline V and J ends were trimmed by 4 bases and 7 bases, with 12 bases remaining between them. The CDR3 length is 13 residues. Here the CDR3 reads CASSSRTAYTQYF. CDR3 DNA: TGTGCCAGCAGCTCCCGTACAGCATATACGCAGTATTTT.

This clone was counted between two and nine times. The chain combines TRBV4-3 with TRBJ2-3; perhaps TRBD2 as D (5 bases). This CDR3 has 17 residues. CDR1 LGHNA and CDR2 YSLEER come from the germline V gene. Trimming removed 0 bases from V and 5 bases from J, with 18 bases in between. CDR3 nucleotides: TGCGCCAGCAGCCAAGATTTGGGAGAGAGGGTCGGAGATACGCAGTATTTT. It specifies CASSQDLGERVGDTQYF.

The chain carries TRBV30 and TRBJ2-1, with a tentative D call TRBD2 (6 bases). The V gene lost 3 bases and the J gene lost 4 bases, with 28 bases spanning the gap. The length of the CDR3 is 19 residues. Germline loops: CDR1 GTSNPN, CDR2 SVGIG (reference sequence). In DNA form, the CDR3 reads TGTGCCTGGAGCACCTCCCCACACTCGACCGGGAGCCTATACAATGAGCAGTTCTTC. Translated, it gives CAWSTSPHSTGSLYNEQFF.

This clone was seen more than once but under ten times. This chain uses TRBV6-1 with TRBJ2-7, with 7 bases aligning to TRBD1. There are 15 residues in the CDR3. CDR1 is MNHNS and CDR2 is SASEGT in the germline V gene. With 2 bases clipped from V and 7 bases from J, the junction kept 11 bases outside the gene matches. The CDR3 nucleotides are TGTGCCAGCAGTGAAACTCCGGGACAGAGGAAAGAGCAGTACTTC. Protein sequence: CASSETPGQRKEQYF.

This clone has a single count. V usage is TRBV7-2 and J usage is TRBJ2-7; 9 bases agree with TRBD1. Trimming took 5 bases from V and 5 from J; bases not matched to a gene: 10. This CDR3 contains 15 residues. Germline V gene sequence: CDR1 SGHTA, CDR2 FQGNSA. This CDR3 reads CASSGTGQSLHEQYF. The CDR3 DNA follows: TGTGCCAGCAGCGGGACAGGGCAGTCTCTTCACGAGCAGTACTTC.

The chain joins TRBV25-1 to TRBJ1-1; possibly TRBD1 for D (5 bases). Germline assignment: CDR1 MGHDK and CDR2 SYGVNS. Trimming shortened V by 8 bases and J by 2 bases, and 12 bases separated the two germline ends. The CDR3 sequence is 13 residues long. CDR3 nucleotides: TGTGCCAGCGGGGCGGGGTTAAACACTGAAGCTTTCTTT. Residues: CASGAGLNTEAFF. The variable domain in full, completed from reference TRBV25-1 and TRBJ1-1, reads EADIYQTPRYLVIGTGKKITLECSQTMGHDKMYWYQQDPGMELHLIHYSYGVNSTEKGDLSSESTVSRIRTEHFPLTLESARPSHTSQYLCASGAGLNTEAFFGQGTRLTVV.

The chain uses TRBV27 and TRBJ2-7; D possibly corresponds to TRBD2 (6 bases). The CDR3 length is 13 residues. Germline-derived CDR1 and CDR2 are MNHEY and SMNVEV (reference sequence). Trimming cost V 8 bases and J 1 base, with 12 bases left between them. The CDR3 DNA follows: TGTGCCAGCTGGGAGGACGGGTCCTACGAGCAGTACTTC. Protein product: CASWEDGSYEQYF.

In DNA, the CDR3 is TGTGCCACCAGCAGAGGCTTAAGGGGTCCTAGCACAGATACGCAGTATTTT. This codes for CATSRGLRGPSTDTQYF. This chain links TRBV15 with TRBJ2-3; a weak D match, TRBD1 (5 bases). Germline loops: CDR1 LNHNV, CDR2 YYDKDF (reference sequence). V was pared by 1 base and J by 0 bases, with 14 bases between. The CDR3 sequence is 17 residues long.

The rearrangement links TRBV10-2 to TRBJ2-7, with TRBD1 identical over 9 bases. This CDR3 has 19 amino acids. V trimming: 3 bases; J trimming: 7 bases; junction bases outside the gene matches: 22. Germline CDR1 is WSHSY and CDR2 is SAAADI. The CDR3 is CASSDPQGQGAVRTREQYF. The CDR3 region has the DNA TGCGCCAGCAGTGACCCCCAGGGACAGGGTGCGGTTCGGACTCGTGAGCAGTACTTC.

Details on this clone: One end of the junction fails to match germline, which may point to a read error. The chain recombines TRBV6-1 with TRBJ2-1, with TRBD1 identical over 8 bases. In germline, CDR1 is MNHNS, CDR2 SASEGT. This CDR3 contains 14 residues. CDR3 loop: CASTSGGSHNEQFF. CDR3 sequence (DNA): TGTGCCAGCACATCAGGGGGCTCCCACAATGAGCAGTTCTTC.

Here the CDR3 DNA reads TGCGCCAGCAGCCAAGTGGGGTGGGGGGGTGAGCAGTTCTTC. Translating it yields CASSQVGWGGEQFF. This chain links TRBV4-3 with TRBJ2-1; TRBD2 aligns across 7 bases. This CDR3 contains 14 residues. Germline V gene lookup returns CDR1 LGHNA and CDR2 YSLEER. Trimming at V came to 1 base and at J to 9 bases, leaving 6 bases not matched to a gene.

This chain joins TRBV19 and TRBJ2-7; TRBD2 matches at 14 bases. This CDR3 has 16 residues. The germline V gene encodes CDR1 LNHDA and CDR2 SQIVND (reference sequence). V trimming: 5 bases; J trimming: 4 bases; junction bases outside the gene matches: 7. CDR3 amino acids: CASSSRTSGRSYEQYF. The CDR3 nucleotides are TGTGCCAGTAGTTCTCGGACTAGCGGGAGGTCGTACGAGCAGTACTTC.

This clone was observed once. This sequence joins TRBV6-4 and TRBJ1-2; D is undetermined. The CDR3 runs to 16 residues. Germline V CDR1 and CDR2: MRHNA, SNTAGT. V lost 0 bases and J 4 bases, leaving 15 bases between the germline ends. Written as DNA, the CDR3 is TGTGCCAGCAGTGACTCGGGGAGAGACGCTCCCTATGGCTACACCTTC. It is translated as CASSDSGRDAPYGYTF.

The rearrangement uses TRBV27 and TRBJ2-7; 7 nucleotides align to TRBD1. The germline CDR1 and CDR2 sequences are MNHEY and SMNVEV (reference sequence). V dropped 0 bases and J dropped 0; count of bases not matched to a gene: 14. The CDR3 spans 19 residues. This chain's CDR3 is CASSLSNPNEQGSSYEQYF. Here the CDR3 DNA reads TGTGCCAGCAGTTTATCAAATCCAAATGAACAGGGGAGCTCCTACGAGCAGTACTTC.

This clone showed up just a few times. The V call is TRBV10-2, the J call TRBJ1-5; the match to TRBD1 covers 7 bases. V lost 4 bases and J lost 4; bases outside the gene matches: 7. Germline assignment: CDR1 WSHSY and CDR2 SAAADI. The CDR3 is 15 residues long. The CDR3 reads CASSGEGGRNQPQHF. The CDR3 bases are TGCGCCAGCAGTGGGGAAGGGGGCCGAAATCAGCCCCAGCATTTT.